This T cell receptor (beta chain) was captured in a study of blood T cell repertoires in COVID-19. Looking at the study overall: Some COVID-19 samples were acute and others convalescent; all came from the United States, Italy and Spain. The cDNA or gDNA used as material had been derived from T cells, B-cell-depleted T cells, or PBMCs.

This clone was detected a few times. The data were produced by immunoSEQ multiplex PCR, yet TCRdb's version contains in-frame clones alone and is incomplete. The sample yields tens of thousands of clones, approximately 88% seen once. CDR1 and CDR2 (germline): MDHEN, SYDVKM. This CDR3 comprises 12 residues. V shed 2 bases, J shed 12 bases, and the junction held 6 bases outside the gene matches. Sequencing was done on a sample of peripheral blood. The chain links TRBV28 to TRBJ1-2; TRBD1 matches 7 bases. This receptor was obtained from a man in his forties or fifties with active COVID-19. CDR3 DNA sequence: TGTGCCAGCAGTTTAACCGACAGGGAGAACACCTTC. The encoded protein is CASSLTDRENTF.